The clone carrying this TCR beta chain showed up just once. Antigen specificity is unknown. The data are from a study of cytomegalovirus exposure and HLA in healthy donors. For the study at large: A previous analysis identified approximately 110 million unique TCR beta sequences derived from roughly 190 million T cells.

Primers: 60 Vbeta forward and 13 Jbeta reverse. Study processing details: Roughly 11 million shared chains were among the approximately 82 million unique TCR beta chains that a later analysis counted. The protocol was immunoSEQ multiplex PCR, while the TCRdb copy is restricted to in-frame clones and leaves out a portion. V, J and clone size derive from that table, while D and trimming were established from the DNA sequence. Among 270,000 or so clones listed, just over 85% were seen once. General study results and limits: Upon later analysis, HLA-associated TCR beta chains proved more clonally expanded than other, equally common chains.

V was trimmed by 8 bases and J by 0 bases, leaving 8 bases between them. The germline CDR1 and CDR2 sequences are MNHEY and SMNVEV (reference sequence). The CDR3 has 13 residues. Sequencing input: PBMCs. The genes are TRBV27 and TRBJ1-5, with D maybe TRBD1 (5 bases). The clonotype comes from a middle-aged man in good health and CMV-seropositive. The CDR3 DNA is TGTGCCAGCGGGGGGAATAGCAATCAGCCCCAGCATTTT. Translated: CASGGNSNQPQHF.